The 22 T cell receptor beta chains listed next were all sequenced from one sample in a study of tumor-infiltrating lymphocytes in primary liver carcinoma. Each 20-30 mg portion of unsorted bulk tissue served as the source for co-extraction of RNA and DNA. With a constant-region primer, TCR beta cDNA was made from about 0.5 ug of total RNA. Each TCR beta library was derived from three nested multiplex PCR rounds that employed slightly modified ARM-PCR. The two initial PCR rounds, roughly 9 cycles each, used TRBV1-TRBV30 forward and C-beta reverse primers. TCRdb itself ran the multiplex PCR reads through MiXCR, one entry per CDR3 protein. The sample consists of approximately 92,000 distinct CDR3 sequences, approximately 71% of them appearing once. The sample comprised liver tumor tissue from sampling region 5. Documented subset: tumor region T5, tumor centre. The receptors were sampled from a woman aged 55-75 years with primary liver carcinoma and hepatitis B virus infection.

This clonotype occurred many times. This chain uses TRBV6-1 with TRBJ2-5; TRBD2 matches 7 bases. This CDR3 contains 14 residues. Losses at the gene ends were 4 bases for V and 5 bases for J; bases not matched to a gene: 7. CDR1 is MNHNS, CDR2 SASEGT, per germline. The CDR3 DNA reads as TGTGCCAGCAGTGGGTTTGCGGGGGAGGAGACCCAGTACTTC. Its protein is CASSGFAGEETQYF.

Comments on this clonotype: The germline gene is not matched at one end of the junction; a read error may be the cause. This chain links TRBV4-2 with TRBJ2-5; 7 bases align to TRBD1. This CDR3 contains 20 residues. Germline CDR1 reads LGHNA; CDR2 reads YNFKEQ. The CDR3 loop is CVSSQGNLGGSILSQENQYF. DNA of the CDR3: TGTGTCAGCAGCCAAGGAAACTTAGGGGGCTCGATCCTAAGCCAAGAGAACCAGTACTTC.

Turning to this clonotype: A much larger clonotype is one base distant, so this may be a read error. The rearrangement links TRBV5-1 to TRBJ2-7, with D tentatively TRBD1 (6 bases). The CDR3 totals 14 residues. Germline V lookup: CDR1 SGHRS, CDR2 YFSETQ. The CDR3: CASSLNTGLYEHYF. The CDR3 bases are TGCGCCAGCAGCTTGAATACAGGGCTGTACGAGCACTACTTC.

This chain joins TRBV28 and TRBJ1-2; 9 bases map to TRBD1. Germline V CDR1 and CDR2: MDHEN, SYDVKM. This CDR3 region has 16 residues. V gave up 5 bases and J gave up 2 bases; unmatched junction bases: 9. CDR3 protein: CASSPEGQGGNYGYTF. CDR3 nucleotides: TGTGCCAGCAGTCCAGAGGGACAGGGTGGCAACTATGGCTACACCTTC.

In its sample, this clonotype was seen once. The chain joins TRBV29-1 to TRBJ2-2, with unresolved D. Germline V gene lookup returns CDR1 SQVTM and CDR2 ANQGSEA. This CDR3 contains 11 residues. The CDR3 loop is CGALYTGELFF. Here the CDR3 DNA reads TGCGGCGCCCTATACACCGGGGAGCTGTTTTTT.

This clonotype came up many times. The gene calls are TRBV6-6 and TRBJ2-6, with TRBD1 matching 9 bases. Germline loops: CDR1 MNHNY, CDR2 SVGAGI (reference sequence). The CDR3 is made up of 17 amino acids. Trimming at V came to 8 bases and at J to 1 base, leaving 9 bases not matched to a gene. CDR3 DNA sequence: TGTGCCAGCGGACCGGGACAGGGAGGGTCTGGGGCCAACGTCCTGACTTTC. This gives the protein CASGPGQGGSGANVLTF.

This clonotype was detected ten times or more. The chain couples TRBV12-3 or TRBV12-4 to TRBJ2-1; D not certain. Trimming cost V 6 bases and J 0 bases, with 18 bases left between them. The CDR3 extends over 17 amino acids. This CDR3 reads CASRNEVWTASYNEQFF. The CDR3 DNA reads TGTGCCAGCAGAAATGAGGTGTGGACGGCCTCCTACAATGAGCAGTTCTTC.

On this clonotype: At one end, the junction sequence differs from germline, possibly due to a read error. This chain connects TRBV11-2 to TRBJ1-6, with 10 bases that match TRBD1. The CDR3 has 15 residues. CDR1 SGHAT and CDR2 FQNNGV come from the germline V gene. The CDR3 DNA sequence: TGTACCAGCAGCTCGATGACAGGGGGCTACTCACCCCTCCATTTT. This translates into CTSSSMTGGYSPLHF.

Many counts were recorded for this clonotype. The chain carries TRBV6-5 and TRBJ2-4; D tentatively reads TRBD1 or TRBD2 (6 bases each). Trimming took off 6 bases at V and 0 bases at J, with 15 bases between the two ends. This CDR3 is built from 16 residues. CDR1 and CDR2 from the germline V gene are MNHEY and SVGAGI. The CDR3: CASRPGEARAKNIQYF. The CDR3 DNA reads TGTGCCAGCAGGCCAGGGGAGGCTAGAGCCAAAAACATTCAGTACTTC.

The sample holds many counts of this clonotype. This CDR3 is CASSLSGRASGELFF. In DNA form, the CDR3 reads TGTGCCAGCAGCCTAAGCGGGAGGGCCTCCGGGGAGCTGTTTTTT. This rearrangement joins TRBV12-3 or TRBV12-4 to TRBJ2-2; 10 positions agree with TRBD2. The CDR3 sequence is 15 residues long. The V segment lost 6 bases and the J segment 6 bases; nucleotides outside the gene matches: 7.

The chain joins TRBV11-2 to TRBJ1-6; D call uncertain. Germline values: CDR1 SGHAT, CDR2 FQNNGV. This CDR3 is 13 amino acids long. Deletions cut 5 bases from V and 10 bases from J, with 12 bases between. This CDR3 reads CASSLLFGSPLHF. The CDR3 nucleotides are TGTGCCAGCAGCCTCCTTTTTGGCTCACCCCTCCACTTT.

This clonotype has just one count. At one of its ends the junction is not consistent with the germline gene, which may arise from a read error. V is TRBV29-1 and J is TRBJ1-2; the D is unclear. Germline CDR1 SQVTM, CDR2 ANQGSEA. CDR3 length: 14 residues. CDR3 sequence: CGVGTYDGSYCYTF. CDR3 coding DNA: TGCGGCGTTGGAACCTATGACGGTTCCTATTGCTACACCTTC.

This clonotype has a count of ten or more. The chain combines TRBV5-6 with TRBJ2-5, with 7 bases that match TRBD2. The ends lost 4 bases at V and 3 bases at J; junction bases unmatched: 3. The CDR3 is 13 residues long. The germline V gene has CDR1 SGHDT and CDR2 YYEEEE. The DNA of the CDR3 is TGTGCCAGCAGCCTGGGGGGGGAAGAGACCCAGTACTTC. Its protein is CASSLGGEETQYF. Together with reference TRBV5-6 and TRBJ2-5, the CDR3 gives the full variable domain: DAGVTQSPTHLIKTRGQQVTLRCSPKSGHDTVSWYQQALGQGPQFIFQYYEEEERQRGNFPDRFSGHQFPNYSSELNVNALLLGDSALYLCASSLGGEETQYFGPGTRLLVL.

On this clonotype itself: Given the absence of the conserved phenylalanine or tryptophan at the CDR3 end, a read error is likely. Because the CDR3's place on the DNA is in doubt, the DNA is left out and the CDR3 is given as listed by TCRdb. This chain joins TRBV11-3 and TRBJ1-1; the table's D call, TRBD1, was not checked against the DNA. The germline V gene encodes CDR1 SGHNT and CDR2 YENEEA. Inclusive of both ends, the CDR3 amounts to 16 amino acids. The CDR3 region is CASSLAPSCAQGGAFS.

A single count supports this clonotype. J is TRBJ1-1 and V is TRBV6-2 or TRBV6-3, with TRBD1 matching 11 bases. Germline CDR1 and CDR2: MNHEY and SVGEGT. CDR3 length equals 15 residues. J was trimmed by 4 bases and V by 4 bases; bases with no gene match: 5. CDR3 sequence: CASSSWDRGCTEAFF. The CDR3 region has the DNA TGTGCCAGCAGTTCCTGGGACAGGGGGTGCACTGAAGCTTTCTTT.

This clonotype was picked up a small number of times. The V gene is TRBV28, the J gene TRBJ2-3; 11 positions match TRBD2. The trim removed 4 bases at V and 2 bases at J, leaving 14 bases unmatched. In germline, CDR1 is MDHEN, CDR2 SYDVKM. The CDR3 covers 19 residues. CDR3 loop: CASSYPGLAAGGLTDTQYF. The CDR3, as DNA: TGTGCCAGCAGTTATCCGGGACTAGCGGCCGGGGGCCTCACAGATACGCAGTATTTT.

The chain has TRBV9 and TRBJ2-7, with 8 bases matching TRBD2. J lost 4 bases, V lost 4 bases, and 7 bases had no gene match. Germline CDR1 and CDR2: SGDLS and YYNGEE. CDR3 length: 14 residues. The CDR3 region has the DNA TGTGCCAGCAGCCCGGGACTAGTGCCGTACGAGCAGTACTTC. Amino acids: CASSPGLVPYEQYF.

The table lists this clonotype with a few counts. This sequence joins TRBV6-6 and TRBJ1-1; tentatively, D is TRBD1 (6 bases). This CDR3 is 15 amino acids long. Trimming took off 9 bases at V and 1 base at J, with 18 bases between the two ends. CDR1 is MNHNY and CDR2 is SVGAGI in the germline V gene (reference sequence). The CDR3: CASSLRGAANTEAFF. The CDR3 nucleotides are TGTGCCAGTAGCCTCCGGGGGGCGGCGAACACTGAAGCTTTCTTT.

Worth noting for this clonotype: The missing conserved phenylalanine or tryptophan at the end of this CDR3 makes a read error likely. V is TRBV12-3 or TRBV12-4 and J is TRBJ2-7; TRBD1 aligns across 7 bases. The CDR3 spans 15 residues. The CDR3 region has the DNA TGTGCCAGCAGTTTAGGGCAGGGGGATTTATACGGGCAGTACTTA. Translation: CASSLGQGDLYGQYL.

With respect to this clonotype: Its ends do not fully match the called genes, so a read error is possible. This sequence joins TRBV6-1 and TRBJ2-5, with 10 bases lining up with TRBD2. Per the germline V gene, CDR1 is MNHNS and CDR2 is SASEGT. The CDR3 loop spans 16 amino acids. The CDR3, as DNA: TGTGCCGGCAGCCCAAAATGGCTAGCGGGAGACGAGACCCAGTACTTC. Amino acid sequence: CAGSPKWLAGDETQYF.

For this clonotype: This may arise from a read error, as a much more abundant clone is one base away. It is unclear where the CDR3 begins or ends on the DNA, so no DNA is shown, and the CDR3 is as TCRdb lists it. The chain joins TRBV1 to TRBJ1-2. TRBV1 is tagged as a pseudogene. The CDR3 spans 14 residues, counting both ends. The CDR3 is CTSSLGGRCYGCTF.

The chain has TRBV10-3 and TRBJ1-2; D is perhaps TRBD1 (5 bases). Germline V CDR1 and CDR2: ENHRY, SYGVKD. Trimming shortened V by 1 base and J by 12 bases, and 12 bases separated the two germline ends. CDR3 length equals 12 residues. CDR3 coding DNA: TGTGCCATCAGTGAGTTGATGGGGCCCCACACCTTC. It translates to CAISELMGPHTF.